This record looks at one T cell receptor beta chain sequence and its context. What this receptor recognizes is not known. No much larger clonotype is one base removed from it; base qualities were not supplied. These data belong to a study of blood T cell repertoires in COVID-19 (dated by TCRdb to the early 2020s). Study-wide context: Samples from collaborators originated in the United States, Italy and Spain and spanned both the acute and convalescent phases of COVID-19. HLA class I and class II types, where available, came from metadata supplied by the sample provider rather than from assay-based typing. The material from the prospective study consisted of cDNA or gDNA derived from T cells, B-cell-depleted T cells, or PBMCs. A de-identified subject ID, COVID-19 status, age in years and sex were almost always included in the sample metadata. Subjects who had been exposed to COVID-19, were actively infected with it, or had recovered from it provided the deeply sampled blood TCRbeta repertoires that made up the dataset. The samples were drawn from the first 160 participants of the ongoing ImmuneRACE study and from under 1,500 subjects provided by 6 global collaborators. A freely available public database, intended as a resource for researchers studying the immune response to SARS-CoV-2, is where the repertoires were released. Overall study outcomes, separate from this receptor: The amount of clinical and demographic metadata varied by source and participant and was provided uncurated.

Participants in the prospective study were enrolled through a virtual design, were aged about 18 to 90 years, and lived in about two dozen United States geographic areas. To assign participants to cohorts, the prospective study relied on clinical history that participants themselves reported in a screening survey and a study questionnaire. ImmuneRACE Cohort 3 recovered participants were defined by two consecutive negative NP/OP PCR tests, healthcare professional clearance, or symptom resolution. Mobile phlebotomists in the prospective study collected whole blood, serum and a nasopharyngeal or oropharyngeal swab from every participant. Participants in the prospective study had the option to provide additional blood draws and questionnaires over a 2-month period. Blood samples from the prospective study were shipped frozen or at room temperature prior to DNA extraction. TCRbeta CDR3 regions were amplified from genomic DNA using the immunoSEQ Assay, a bias-controlled multiplex PCR. Turning to the authors' computational methods: Within the assay, amplification of reference gene primers was used to estimate how many nucleated cells each sample contained. Sequence reads were collapsed and filtered to measure the absolute abundance of every unique TCRbeta CDR3 rearrangement. Productive Simpson clonality was computed per sample as the square root of Simpson's diversity index over productive rearrangements. This immuneACCESS table, as held by TCRdb, lists in-frame sequences with V and J called but not all clones. Of the missing ones, under half trace to an unresolved V gene in checked studies; the others have no known cause. V, J and clone size are those of that table, while D and trimming were read from the DNA. The sample yields more than 450,000 clones; around 90% were counted once. The ten biggest clones cover about 0.65% of the sample.

CDR1 and CDR2 are drawn from the germline V gene (reference sequence): SEHNR, FQNEAQ. Trimming costs V 5 bases and J 9 bases, and their ends lie 26 bases apart. From the cysteine up to the phenylalanine, the CDR3 has a length of 16 residues. Only CDR3 DNA is held: 48 bases, read in frame from base 1. The chain links TRBV7-9 with TRBJ2-7, and TRBD2 may be the D gene, going by 5 matching bases. Sequencing used PBMCs or T cells enriched from blood (not recorded which). The clonotype originates from a woman younger than 30 who had recovered from COVID-19. CDR3 region: CASSPVEGVAQIGQYF. The nucleotide sequence reads as follows: TGTGCCAGCAGCCCCGTCGAGGGAGTAGCTCAGATCGGGCAGTACTTC. Reference TRBV7-9 and TRBJ2-7 genes cover what lies past the CDR3, so the full variable domain is DTGVSQNPRHKITKRGQNVTFRCDPISEHNRLYWYRQTLGQGPEFLTYFQNEAQLEKSRLLSDRFSAERPKGSFSTLEIQRTEQGDSAMYLCASSPVEGVAQIGQYFGPGTRLTVT.